This paragraph covers one T cell receptor (beta chain) sequence. These data originate in a study of blood T cell repertoires in COVID-19. Original analysis: It was from reference gene primer amplification that nucleated cell counts were estimated. Data came from immunoSEQ multiplex PCR; TCRdb stores just in-frame clones and leaves some out. That table supplies the V and J calls and clone size; D and trimming were determined from the DNA. This table holds around 72,000 clones, around 78% found once. V gave up 6 bases and J gave up 7 bases; unmatched junction bases: 8. CDR1 is SGHAT, CDR2 FQNNGV, per germline. The CDR3 covers 15 residues.

The clonotype comes from an elderly woman with acute or convalescent COVID-19. V is TRBV11-2 and J is TRBJ1-4; TRBD1 matches 10 bases. Sequencing was done on a sample of peripheral blood. The CDR3 DNA follows: TGTGCCAGCAGTTCGCAGACAGGGGGCATTGAAAAACTGTTTTTT. Its translation is CASSSQTGGIEKLFF.